The 8 T cell receptor beta chains in this list originate from one sample, sequenced in a study of chemoradiotherapy in HPV16-positive cancers. The method was immunoSEQ multiplex PCR; TCRdb's version includes in-frame clones alone and lacks a portion of them. The sample shows some 17,000 clones, roughly 90% of them seen only once. The sequencing used blood, collected from a patient who underwent chemoradiotherapy. These receptor sequences come from a human donor with HPV-associated anogenital cancer.

The genes are TRBV2 and TRBJ1-5; D might be TRBD1 (6 bases). The germline V gene encodes CDR1 SNHLY and CDR2 FYNNEI. The CDR3 loop spans 16 amino acids. V gave up 1 base and J gave up 7 bases, with 17 bases separating them. The CDR3 DNA reads TGTGCCAGCAGTGAAGAGGGTGCGGGACAAGGGCAGCCCCAGCATTTT. Its translation is CASSEEGAGQGQPQHF.

The chain combines TRBV9 with TRBJ2-2; a weak D match, TRBD1 (6 bases). The CDR3 has 15 residues. The ends were cut back, 3 bases at V and 1 base at J, with 10 bases in the middle. Germline values: CDR1 SGDLS, CDR2 YYNGEE. CDR3 DNA: TGTGCCAGCAGCGCGGGACACGTGAACACCGGGGAGCTGTTTTTT. This translates into CASSAGHVNTGELFF.

This sequence joins TRBV27 and TRBJ2-1, with D possibly matching TRBD1 (6 bases). Germline CDR1 and CDR2: MNHEY and SMNVEV (reference sequence). The CDR3 runs to 15 residues. V was shortened by 2 bases and J by 7 bases, with 15 bases between the two germline ends. The CDR3 coding sequence is TGTGCCAGCAGTTTAAGGGGGAACTTACTTAATGAGCAGTTCTTC. Amino acid sequence: CASSLRGNLLNEQFF.

There are a few counts of this clone. The chain couples TRBV29-1 to TRBJ2-1; 7 nucleotides line up with TRBD1. J was trimmed by 3 bases and V by 7 bases; bases with no gene match: 9. The germline gives CDR1 SQVTM, CDR2 ANQGSEA. CDR3 length: 14 amino acids. The CDR3, as DNA: TGCAGCGCGGATCGACAGGGAAGCTACAATGAGCAGTTCTTC. This translates into CSADRQGSYNEQFF.

This clone was picked up one time. The V call is TRBV6-1, the J call TRBJ1-1; D not certain. V was pared by 0 bases and J by 0 bases, with 11 bases between. The germline V gene has CDR1 MNHNS and CDR2 SASEGT. This CDR3 region has 16 residues. CDR3 sequence: CASSEAGFYMNTEAFF. The CDR3, as DNA: TGTGCCAGCAGTGAAGCAGGGTTCTACATGAACACTGAAGCTTTCTTT.

J is TRBJ1-5 and V is TRBV5-5; 7 bases map to TRBD1. The CDR3 totals 14 residues. The ends lost 4 bases at V and 4 bases at J; junction bases unmatched: 5. The germline V gene encodes CDR1 SGHKS and CDR2 YYEKEE (reference sequence). In DNA form, the CDR3 reads TGTGCCAGCAGCCCGGGACAGCAAAATCAGCCCCAGCATTTT. Its protein is CASSPGQQNQPQHF.

The genes are TRBV2 and TRBJ2-7, with 8 positions matching TRBD2. Germline CDR1 SNHLY, CDR2 FYNNEI. J was trimmed by 6 bases and V by 7 bases; bases with no gene match: 11. The CDR3 sequence is 14 residues long. CDR3 region: CASNPESGGVEQYF. CDR3 coding DNA: TGTGCCAGCAACCCCGAGAGCGGGGGAGTCGAGCAGTACTTC.

The V call is TRBV10-1, the J call TRBJ2-5, with TRBD2 as a possible D gene (6 bases). Germline lookup yields CDR1 WNHNN and CDR2 SYGVQD (reference sequence). Between the trimmed V and J ends, which lost 3 bases and 4 bases, there was a span of 12 bases. The CDR3 runs to 14 residues. In DNA form, the CDR3 reads TGCGCCAGCAGTGATGCGGGGCGCGGAGAGACCCAGTACTTC. Translation gives CASSDAGRGETQYF.